The 2 T cell receptor beta chains below were found in one sample sequenced in a study of blood T cell repertoires in COVID-19. Profiling relied on immunoSEQ multiplex PCR, and the TCRdb table lists in-frame clones only, not all of them. Of about 140,000 clones listed, 84% are singletons. The material sequenced was peripheral blood. Receptors were obtained from a man younger than 40 with COVID-19, enrolled during active disease.

CDR3 sequence (DNA): TGTGCCAGCAGGCCTCGTCCCCCCCCCGGGACTAGCGCCGCTCGGGAGTACTTC. Translation gives CASRPRPPPGTSAAREYF. This sequence joins TRBV27 and TRBJ2-7; the match to TRBD2 covers 10 bases. CDR3 length: 18 residues. V lost 6 bases, J lost 11 bases, and 25 bases stayed unmatched. Germline assignment: CDR1 MNHEY and CDR2 SMNVEV (reference sequence).

The chain links TRBV6-5 to TRBJ1-2; 9 nucleotides match TRBD1. This CDR3 region has 16 residues. The V gene's germline CDR1 is MNHEY and CDR2 SVGAGI. V lost 4 bases to trimming and J lost 4 bases; unmatched junction nucleotides: 10. The CDR3 nucleotides are TGTGCCAGCAGTTCACAGGGGGCGGGCCGGGGCTATGGCTACACCTTC. Translated, it gives CASSSQGAGRGYGYTF.